The T cell receptor (beta chain) described here comes from a study of shared T cell receptors in the human thymus. With V trimmed by 4 bases and J by 9 bases, 6 bases remained unmatched. Germline CDR1 LGHNA, CDR2 YNFKEQ. The CDR3 is 15 residues long. Clones were read by immunoSEQ multiplex PCR, and TCRdb kept only the in-frame ones, dropping some. The table shows under 850,000 clones, with roughly 90% occurring only once. The same data also contributed to another study, on human thymus T cells. As that study records: Immunologically healthy infants in Finland undergoing congenital heart defect surgery were the donors. Corrective cardiac operations yielded the resected thymus tissue. V and J genes seemed to be used with bias in thymic and blood repertoires. Related research examined unrelated individuals and reported that their thymic repertoires overlapped highly.

J is TRBJ2-1 and V is TRBV4-2; 13 bases fit TRBD2. Sequencing was carried out using thymocytes. The receptor was isolated from a boy younger than two with a congenital heart defect. Here the CDR3 reads CASSPTGLAGTEQFF. The CDR3 nucleotides are TGTGCCAGCAGCCCCACGGGACTAGCGGGGACTGAGCAGTTCTTC.